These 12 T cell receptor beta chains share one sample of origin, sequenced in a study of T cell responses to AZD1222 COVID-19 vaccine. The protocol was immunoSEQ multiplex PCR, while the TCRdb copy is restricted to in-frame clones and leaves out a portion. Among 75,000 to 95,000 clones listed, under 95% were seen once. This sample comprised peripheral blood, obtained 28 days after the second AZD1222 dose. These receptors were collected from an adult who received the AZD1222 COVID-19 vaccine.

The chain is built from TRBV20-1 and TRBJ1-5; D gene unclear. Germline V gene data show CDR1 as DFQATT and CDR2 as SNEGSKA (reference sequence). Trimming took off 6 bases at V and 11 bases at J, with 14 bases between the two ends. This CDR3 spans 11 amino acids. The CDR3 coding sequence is TGCAGTGCCCCTAAGGCCGGGACCCAGCATTTT. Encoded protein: CSAPKAGTQHF.

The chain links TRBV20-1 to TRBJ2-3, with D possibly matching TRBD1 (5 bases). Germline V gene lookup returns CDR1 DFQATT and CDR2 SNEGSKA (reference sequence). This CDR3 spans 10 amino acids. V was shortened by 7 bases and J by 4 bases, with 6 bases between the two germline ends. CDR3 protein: CSVQADTQYF. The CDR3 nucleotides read TGCAGTGTACAGGCAGATACGCAGTATTTT.

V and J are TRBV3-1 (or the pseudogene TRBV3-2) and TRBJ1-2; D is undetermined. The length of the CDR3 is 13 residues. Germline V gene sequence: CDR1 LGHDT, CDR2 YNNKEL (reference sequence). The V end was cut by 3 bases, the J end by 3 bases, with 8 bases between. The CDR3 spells CASSHPPDYGYTF. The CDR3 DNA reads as TGTGCCAGCAGCCATCCGCCAGACTATGGCTACACCTTC.

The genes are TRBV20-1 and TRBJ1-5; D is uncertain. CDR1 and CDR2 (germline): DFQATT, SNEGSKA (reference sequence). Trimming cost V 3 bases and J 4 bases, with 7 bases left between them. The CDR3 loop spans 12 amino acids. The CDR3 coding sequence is TGCAGTGCTAGTGGTCCAAATCAGCCCCAGCATTTT. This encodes CSASGPNQPQHF.

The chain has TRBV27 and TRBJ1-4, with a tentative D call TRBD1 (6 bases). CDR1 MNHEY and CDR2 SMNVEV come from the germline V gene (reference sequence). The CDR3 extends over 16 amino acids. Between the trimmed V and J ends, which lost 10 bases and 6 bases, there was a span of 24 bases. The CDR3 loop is CATSPAPGAGDEKLFF. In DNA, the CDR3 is TGTGCCACCTCACCTGCACCGGGGGCCGGAGATGAAAAACTGTTTTTT.

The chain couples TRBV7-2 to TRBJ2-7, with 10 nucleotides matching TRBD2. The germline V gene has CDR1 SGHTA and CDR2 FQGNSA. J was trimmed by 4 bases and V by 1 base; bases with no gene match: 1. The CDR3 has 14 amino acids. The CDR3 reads CASSLELAGYEQYF. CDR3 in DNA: TGTGCCAGCAGCTTAGAACTAGCGGGATACGAGCAGTACTTC. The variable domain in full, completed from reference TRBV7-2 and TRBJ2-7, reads GAGVSQSPSNKVTEKGKDVELRCDPISGHTALYWYRQSLGQGLEFLIYFQGNSAPDKSGLPSDRFSAERTGGSVSTLTIQRTQQEDSAVYLCASSLELAGYEQYFGPGTRLTVT.

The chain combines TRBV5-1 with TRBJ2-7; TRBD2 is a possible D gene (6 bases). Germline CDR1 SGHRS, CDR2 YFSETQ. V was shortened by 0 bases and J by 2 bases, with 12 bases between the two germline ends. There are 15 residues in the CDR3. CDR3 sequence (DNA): TGCGCCAGCAGCTTGGAGGTCGGGAGTACCTACGAGCAGTACTTC. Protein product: CASSLEVGSTYEQYF.

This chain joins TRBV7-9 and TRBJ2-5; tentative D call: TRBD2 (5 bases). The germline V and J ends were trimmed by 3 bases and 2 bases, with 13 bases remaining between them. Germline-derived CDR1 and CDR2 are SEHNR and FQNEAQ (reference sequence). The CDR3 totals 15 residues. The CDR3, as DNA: TGTGCCAGCAGCTTCGAACACCCGGGGCAAGAGACCCAGTACTTC. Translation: CASSFEHPGQETQYF.

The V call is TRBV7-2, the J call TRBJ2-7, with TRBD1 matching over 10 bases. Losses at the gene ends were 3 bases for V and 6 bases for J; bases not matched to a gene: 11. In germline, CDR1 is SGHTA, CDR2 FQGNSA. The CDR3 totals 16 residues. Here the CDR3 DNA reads TGTGCCAGCAGCTTGGACCCGGGACAGGGGTCGGCCGAGCAGTACTTC. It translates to CASSLDPGQGSAEQYF. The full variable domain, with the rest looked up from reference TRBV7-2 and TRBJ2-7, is GAGVSQSPSNKVTEKGKDVELRCDPISGHTALYWYRQSLGQGLEFLIYFQGNSAPDKSGLPSDRFSAERTGGSVSTLTIQRTQQEDSAVYLCASSLDPGQGSAEQYFGPGTRLTVT.

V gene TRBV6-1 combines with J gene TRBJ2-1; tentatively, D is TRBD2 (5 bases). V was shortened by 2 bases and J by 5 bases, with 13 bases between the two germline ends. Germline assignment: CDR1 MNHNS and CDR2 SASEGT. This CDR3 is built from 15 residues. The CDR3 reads CASSELAGYNNEQFF. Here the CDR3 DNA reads TGTGCCAGCAGTGAACTAGCAGGTTATAACAATGAGCAGTTCTTC.

The CDR3 bases are TGTGCCAGCAGTGAGGTGACTAGCGCTAAAAACATTCAGTACTTC. Its protein product is CASSEVTSAKNIQYF. The rearrangement uses TRBV25-1 and TRBJ2-4, with TRBD2 identical over 8 bases. Looked up from germline, CDR1 is MGHDK and CDR2 is SYGVNS. Germline trimming cut 3 bases from V and 4 bases from J; bases unmatched to any gene: 5. CDR3 length equals 15 residues.

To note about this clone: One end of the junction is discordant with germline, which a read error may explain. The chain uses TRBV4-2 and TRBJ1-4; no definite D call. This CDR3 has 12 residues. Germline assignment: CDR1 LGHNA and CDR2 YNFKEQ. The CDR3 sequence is CASSQDRLDLVF. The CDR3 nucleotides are TGTGCCAGCAGCCAAGATAGGCTTGACCTTGTTTTT.